This entry lists 25 T cell receptor beta chains sequenced from one sample in a study of OX40 agonist ivuxolimab in advanced cancers. Here immunoSEQ multiplex PCR was the method, and the copy in TCRdb shows in-frame clones only, minus some. The sample lists 20,000 to 30,000 clones; about 86% were seen once. The sequencing used CD4+ or CD8+ T cells sorted from blood, collected in a trial of the OX40 agonist ivuxolimab. The receptors were gathered from an adult with an advanced solid tumor such as melanoma, head and neck, liver or kidney cancer.

V usage is TRBV19 and J usage is TRBJ1-5, with 7 bases fitting TRBD1. CDR1 and CDR2 from the germline V gene are LNHDA and SQIVND (reference sequence). The CDR3 length is 15 residues. V was pared by 3 bases and J by 4 bases, with 6 bases of the junction left unmatched. CDR3 protein: CASSMFGTENQPQHF. In nucleotides, the CDR3 is TGTGCCAGTAGTATGTTTGGGACAGAAAATCAGCCCCAGCATTTT.

The J gene is TRBJ2-7, the V gene TRBV4-1, with D possibly matching TRBD1 (6 bases). The V and J ends lost 0 bases and 2 bases respectively, with 17 bases between them. Germline V lookup: CDR1 MGHRA, CDR2 YSYEKL. This CDR3 has 17 residues. The CDR3 is CASSQEFWGQGTYEQYF. The CDR3 nucleotides are TGCGCCAGCAGCCAAGAATTTTGGGGGCAGGGGACCTACGAGCAGTACTTC.

The chain combines TRBV4-1 with TRBJ2-5; TRBD2 aligns across 8 bases. TRBJ2-7 matches the DNA end more closely, so the J call is doubtful. Germline CDR1 and CDR2: MGHRA and YSYEKL. There are 15 residues in the CDR3. CDR3 sequence reads: CASSQIAGTDYEQYF. The CDR3 DNA is TGCGCCAGCAGCCAAATAGCGGGAACTGACTACGAGCAGTACTTC.

The genes are TRBV19 and TRBJ1-3; D is ambiguous. The CDR3 extends over 15 amino acids. Germline CDR1 reads LNHDA; CDR2 reads SQIVND (reference sequence). V was cut by 5 bases and J by 0 bases, with 11 bases left in between. The DNA of the CDR3 is TGTGCCAGTAGTTTGGCGGCCACCTCTGGAAACACCATATATTTT. Protein: CASSLAATSGNTIYF. The full variable domain, its missing parts supplied by reference TRBV19 and TRBJ1-3, is DGGITQSPKYLFRKEGQNVTLSCEQNLNHDAMYWYRQDPGQGLRLIYYSQIVNDFQKGDIAEGYSVSREKKESFPLTVTSAQKNPTAFYLCASSLAATSGNTIYFGEGSWLTVV.

The chain recombines TRBV6-6 with TRBJ1-2; 9 bases line up with TRBD1. The CDR3 extends over 14 amino acids. The trim removed 2 bases at V and 8 bases at J, leaving 6 bases unmatched. Germline CDR1 and CDR2: MNHNY and SVGAGI (reference sequence). The CDR3 DNA sequence: TGTGCCAGCAGTTACCCTACAGGGGGCGGGGGCTACACCTTC. Its protein product is CASSYPTGGGGYTF.

The chain is built from TRBV6-4 and TRBJ2-1; the match to TRBD2 covers 8 bases. The J segment lost 4 bases and the V segment lost 5 bases, leaving 10 bases of the junction unmatched. The CDR3 sequence is 16 residues long. Germline CDR1 reads MRHNA; CDR2 reads SNTAGT. CDR3 in DNA: TGTGCCAGCAGTCCCCGGGGGGGGCTGGGGTACAATGAGCAGTTCTTC. Translated, it gives CASSPRGGLGYNEQFF.

The chain recombines TRBV5-5 with TRBJ1-2; tentatively, D is TRBD1 (5 bases). From germline, CDR1 is SGHKS and CDR2 YYEKEE (reference sequence). With 4 bases removed from V and 4 bases from J, the gap between germline ends came to 11 bases. The CDR3 sequence is 13 residues long. CDR3 in DNA: TGTGCCAGCAGCCTGGAGGGGAGCTATGGCTACACCTTC. It encodes CASSLEGSYGYTF.

To note about this clone: The final CDR3 position lacks the conserved phenylalanine or tryptophan, pointing to a likely read error. Because the CDR3's place on the DNA is in doubt, the DNA is left out and the CDR3 is given as listed by TCRdb. The CDR3 spells CASSQDSTTYPAL. The chain couples TRBV4-1 to TRBJ1-2; the table's D gene call, TRBD1, was not cross checked with the DNA. The CDR3 is 13 amino acids in total, end residues counted. CDR1 is MGHRA, CDR2 YSYEKL, per germline.

The genes are TRBV4-1 and TRBJ2-7; D gene ambiguous. The V and J ends lost 1 base and 8 bases respectively, with 18 bases between them. The CDR3 has 15 amino acids. CDR1 MGHRA and CDR2 YSYEKL come from the germline V gene. The DNA of the CDR3 is TGCGCCAGCAGCCAAGGACCGGGTCCCCAAGGGAAGCAGTACTTC. This encodes CASSQGPGPQGKQYF.

This chain links TRBV5-5 with TRBJ2-5; D ambiguous. Germline assignment: CDR1 SGHKS and CDR2 YYEKEE (reference sequence). The CDR3 extends over 14 amino acids. Trimming took off 4 bases at V and 1 base at J, with 11 bases between the two ends. CDR3 nucleotide sequence: TGTGCCAGCAGCCTTATCATGAGCCAAGAGACCCAGTACTTC. Translation: CASSLIMSQETQYF.

The chain links TRBV5-1 to TRBJ2-5, with TRBD2 as a possible D gene (5 bases). The J call may be wrong; the DNA end is better matched by TRBJ2-7. The CDR3 is 15 residues long. From germline, CDR1 is SGHRS and CDR2 YFSETQ. In nucleotides, the CDR3 is TGCGCCAGCAGCTTAGAGCGGCTAGCCTCCTACGAGCAGTACTTC. This sequence encodes CASSLERLASYEQYF.

This clone was seen a handful of times. The V call is TRBV9, the J call TRBJ2-2; D call uncertain. The CDR3 totals 13 residues. Germline values: CDR1 SGDLS, CDR2 YYNGEE. The V gene lost 0 bases and the J gene lost 3 bases, with 3 bases spanning the gap. The CDR3 spells CASSVAHTGELFF. The CDR3 bases are TGTGCCAGCAGCGTAGCTCACACCGGGGAGCTGTTTTTT.

The J gene is TRBJ2-1, the V gene TRBV7-9, with 8 bases fitting TRBD1. This CDR3 is built from 16 residues. J was trimmed by 1 base and V by 5 bases; bases with no gene match: 7. Germline-derived CDR1 and CDR2 are SEHNR and FQNEAQ (reference sequence). The CDR3 spells CASSPYNRGSYNEQFF. CDR3 in DNA: TGTGCCAGCAGCCCCTATAACAGGGGGTCCTACAATGAGCAGTTCTTC.

The chain couples TRBV7-9 to TRBJ1-4, with a weak D call TRBD1 (5 bases). V lost 3 bases, J lost 8 bases, and 13 bases lay in between. The germline V gene encodes CDR1 SEHNR and CDR2 FQNEAQ (reference sequence). The CDR3 runs to 14 residues. DNA of the CDR3: TGTGCCAGCAGCTTTGGGGGACTGGAGGAAAAACTGTTTTTT. It is translated as CASSFGGLEEKLFF.

The V call is TRBV6-5, the J call TRBJ1-2; D unclear. This CDR3 has 13 residues. The germline V gene encodes CDR1 MNHEY and CDR2 SVGAGI. V was trimmed by 2 bases and J by 8 bases, leaving 12 bases between them. CDR3 region: CASSYVTTQGYTF. In nucleotides, the CDR3 is TGTGCCAGCAGTTACGTCACGACTCAGGGCTACACCTTC.

The rearrangement uses TRBV5-4 and TRBJ2-7, with D perhaps given as TRBD1 or TRBD2 (5 bases each). V lost 5 bases and J lost 3, with 18 bases in between. The CDR3 loop spans 15 amino acids. Germline CDR1 is SGHNT and CDR2 is YYREEE (reference sequence). The CDR3 region is CASSPARGVSYEQYF. In DNA, the CDR3 is TGTGCCAGCAGTCCCGCCCGAGGGGTTAGCTACGAGCAGTACTTC.

This chain joins TRBV7-9 and TRBJ2-7; no reliable D call. This CDR3 has 15 residues. Trimming stripped 3 bases from V and 6 bases from J, with 18 bases between. Germline V gene sequence: CDR1 SEHNR, CDR2 FQNEAQ (reference sequence). CDR3 in amino acids: CASSFESDYLTEQYF. The CDR3 nucleotides read TGTGCCAGCAGCTTTGAATCGGATTATTTAACCGAGCAGTACTTC.

The rearrangement uses TRBV6-4 and TRBJ2-1, with D tentatively TRBD1 or TRBD2 (5 bases each). Trimming removed 2 bases at V and 9 bases at J, with 8 bases between. The CDR3 extends over 12 amino acids. Germline V gives CDR1 MRHNA, CDR2 SNTAGT. The CDR3 here is CASSDGGLEQFF. CDR3 nucleotide sequence: TGTGCCAGCAGTGACGGGGGTCTTGAGCAGTTCTTC.

This clone showed up just once. This chain joins TRBV19 and TRBJ2-2, with D perhaps given as TRBD1 or TRBD2 (6 bases each). V lost 0 bases and J 4 bases, leaving 12 bases between the germline ends. The CDR3 length is 16 residues. The germline gives CDR1 LNHDA, CDR2 SQIVND (reference sequence). CDR3 sequence reads: CASSIDPGAPTGELFF. The CDR3 bases are TGTGCCAGTAGTATAGATCCGGGGGCCCCCACCGGGGAGCTGTTTTTT.

The genes are TRBV25-1 and TRBJ2-7, with a possible D match to TRBD1 (5 bases). CDR1 and CDR2 from the germline V gene are MGHDK and SYGVNS. Trimming removed 9 bases at V and 7 bases at J, with 19 bases between. This CDR3 spans 13 amino acids. CDR3 loop: CASSAGPPWEQYF. DNA for the CDR3: TGTGCCAGTTCGGCAGGGCCCCCTTGGGAGCAGTACTTC.

This clone was recorded once. This chain connects TRBV7-9 to TRBJ1-2; D is perhaps TRBD1 (6 bases). V shed 3 bases and J shed 4 bases, with 15 bases lying between them. Germline CDR1 SEHNR, CDR2 FQNEAQ (reference sequence). CDR3 length: 15 residues. Written as DNA, the CDR3 is TGTGCCAGCAGCTTCGGCTCCGGGACACCCTATGGCTACACCTTC. Residues: CASSFGSGTPYGYTF. The variable domain in full, with the rest retrieved from reference TRBV7-9 and TRBJ1-2, is DTGVSQNPRHKITKRGQNVTFRCDPISEHNRLYWYRQTLGQGPEFLTYFQNEAQLEKSRLLSDRFSAERPKGSFSTLEIQRTEQGDSAMYLCASSFGSGTPYGYTFGSGTRLTVV.

The chain uses TRBV5-4 and TRBJ1-2; 7 bases map to TRBD1. Germline-derived CDR1 and CDR2 are SGHNT and YYREEE (reference sequence). The CDR3 spans 13 residues. J gave up 5 bases and V 4 bases, and 5 bases lay outside the gene matches. The CDR3 region is CASSDGTAYGYTF. The CDR3 bases are TGTGCCAGCAGCGACGGGACAGCGTATGGCTACACCTTC.

The chain joins TRBV2 to TRBJ1-1; D not certain. V was shortened by 3 bases and J by 6 bases, with 5 bases between the two germline ends. This CDR3 is built from 11 residues. Germline-derived CDR1 and CDR2 are SNHLY and FYNNEI. CDR3: CASSDRPEAFF. The CDR3 DNA reads TGTGCCAGCAGTGATCGTCCTGAAGCTTTCTTT.

This chain joins TRBV19 and TRBJ2-4; 9 positions agree with TRBD1. CDR1 and CDR2 (germline): LNHDA, SQIVND (reference sequence). V lost 3 bases and J lost 4; bases outside the gene matches: 4. This CDR3 contains 15 residues. CDR3 residues: CASSIGTGLKNIQYF. For the CDR3, the DNA is TGTGCCAGTAGTATCGGGACAGGGCTTAAAAACATTCAGTACTTC.

CDR3 coding DNA: TGTGCCAGCAGCTCGCGGGACAGTGAGAACACTGAAGCTTTCTTT. It codes for CASSSRDSENTEAFF. V usage is TRBV7-9 and J usage is TRBJ1-1; 7 bases are a match to TRBD1. V gave up 4 bases and J gave up 1 base; unmatched junction bases: 6. The CDR3 extends over 15 amino acids. Germline loops: CDR1 SEHNR, CDR2 FQNEAQ (reference sequence).